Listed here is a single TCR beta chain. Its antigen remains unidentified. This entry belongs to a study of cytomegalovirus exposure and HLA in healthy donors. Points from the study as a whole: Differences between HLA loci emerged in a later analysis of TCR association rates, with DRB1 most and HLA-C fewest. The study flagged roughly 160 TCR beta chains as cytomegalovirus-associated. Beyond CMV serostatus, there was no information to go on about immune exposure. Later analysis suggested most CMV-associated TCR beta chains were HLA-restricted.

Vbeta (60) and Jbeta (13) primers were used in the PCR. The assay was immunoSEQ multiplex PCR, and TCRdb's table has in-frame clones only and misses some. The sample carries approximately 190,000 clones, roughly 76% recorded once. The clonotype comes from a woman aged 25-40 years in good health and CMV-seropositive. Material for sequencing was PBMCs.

The CDR3 sequence is CASVSGQGNGEQYF. For the CDR3, the DNA is TGTGCCAGCGTCTCGGGACAGGGGAATGGCGAGCAGTACTTC. The gene calls are TRBV2 and TRBJ2-7; 10 bases fit TRBD1. The germline CDR1 and CDR2 sequences are SNHLY and FYNNEI. With V trimmed by 8 bases and J by 6 bases, 10 bases remained unmatched. There are 14 residues in the CDR3. Using reference TRBV2 and TRBJ2-7 for the parts outside the CDR3, the full variable domain is EPEVTQTPSHQVTQMGQEVILRCVPISNHLYFYWYRQILGQKVEFLVSFYNNEISEKSEIFDDQFSVERPDGSNFTLKIRSTKLEDSAMYFCASVSGQGNGEQYFGPGTRLTVT.